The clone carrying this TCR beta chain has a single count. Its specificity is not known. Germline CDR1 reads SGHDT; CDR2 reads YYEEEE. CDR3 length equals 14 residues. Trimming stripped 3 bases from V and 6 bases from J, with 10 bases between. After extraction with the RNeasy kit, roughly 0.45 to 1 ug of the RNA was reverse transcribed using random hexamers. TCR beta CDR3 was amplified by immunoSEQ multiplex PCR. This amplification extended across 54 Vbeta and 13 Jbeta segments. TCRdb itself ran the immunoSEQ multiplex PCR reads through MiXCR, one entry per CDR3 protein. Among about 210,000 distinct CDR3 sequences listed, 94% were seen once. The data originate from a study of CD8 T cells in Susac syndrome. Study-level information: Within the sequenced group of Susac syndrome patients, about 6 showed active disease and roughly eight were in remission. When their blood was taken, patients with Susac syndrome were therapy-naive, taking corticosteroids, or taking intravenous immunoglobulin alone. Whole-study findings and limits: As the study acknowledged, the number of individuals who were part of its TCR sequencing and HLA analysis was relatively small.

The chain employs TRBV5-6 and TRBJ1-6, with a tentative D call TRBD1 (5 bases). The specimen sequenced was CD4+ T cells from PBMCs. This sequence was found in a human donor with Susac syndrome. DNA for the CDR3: TGTGCCAGCAGCTCTGACAGAGCTAATTCACCCCTCCACTTT. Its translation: CASSSDRANSPLHF.